This TCR beta chain was captured by sequencing in a study of identical twins. Study-wide points: Those out-of-frame alpha sequences shared by twins showed an excess of low generation probability. There were fewer insertions in abundant cord blood beta clonotypes, but memory repertoires showed no such pattern. Modelling approaches yielded underestimates of out-of-frame TCR alpha sharing between monozygotic twins.

The CDR3 covers 14 residues. Germline V lookup: CDR1 DFQATT, CDR2 SNEGSKA (reference sequence). V lost 3 bases, J lost 6 bases, and 8 bases stayed unmatched. The donors were all healthy and Caucasian. About this clonotype: The antigen is unknown.

TCRdb ran MiXCR on the 5' RACE reads and lists one entry per CDR3 protein. The sample has roughly 1.6 million distinct CDR3 sequences; about 32% are singletons. This clonotype was sampled from a newborn girl in good health. Input material: cord blood. V is TRBV20-1 and J is TRBJ2-1, with 7 bases fitting TRBD2. The CDR3 sequence: CSASGVAGGNEQFF. DNA for the CDR3: TGCAGTGCTAGTGGGGTAGCGGGTGGCAATGAGCAGTTCTTC.